This T cell receptor (beta chain) was identified during a study of HIV-infected patients and healthy controls. Broader study findings: Healthy controls carried many MAIT alpha-chain CDR3s, while HIV+ repertoires had few. During therapy, HIV-associated CDR3s fell significantly in frequency, while CMV-associated CDR3s did not change significantly. HIV-infected repertoires had significantly higher mean Gini indices than controls, possibly reflecting oligoclonality. Healthy controls shared more CDR3 sequences between individuals than HIV-infected patients did.

About 450 ng RNA was reverse transcribed with alpha and beta constant-region primers. Using multiplexing indices, alpha and beta chain libraries were generated apart by chain-specific third strand synthesis. TCRdb analysed the 5' RACE reads with MiXCR anew, one entry per CDR3 protein. Of around 19,000 distinct CDR3 sequences listed, almost 9% are singletons. V shed 6 bases, J shed 8 bases, and the junction held 14 bases outside the gene matches. The CDR3 is 16 residues long. Germline-derived CDR1 and CDR2 are MNHEY and SVGAGI. Whole blood was used without fractionation, so all unsorted peripheral T cells were included. The table lists this clonotype with many counts. Its specificity is not known.

The chain is built from TRBV6-5 and TRBJ2-1; the match to TRBD2 covers 9 bases. Sequenced: blood. The TCR was taken from an adult in good health. In DNA, the CDR3 is TGTGCCAGCAGGGGAGATTTAGCGGGAGTTCTGGATGAGCAGTTCTTC. This translates into CASRGDLAGVLDEQFF.